This T cell receptor (beta chain) was identified in a study of blood T cell repertoires in COVID-19 (dated by TCRdb to 2018 to 2020). Regarding the research as a whole: Samples from collaborators originated in the United States, Italy and Spain and spanned both the acute and convalescent phases of COVID-19. The material from the prospective study consisted of cDNA or gDNA derived from T cells, B-cell-depleted T cells, or PBMCs. The dataset comprised deeply sampled blood TCRbeta repertoires from subjects exposed to, actively infected with, or recovered from COVID-19. The repertoires were released in a freely available public database meant as a resource for research on the immune response to SARS-CoV-2. The samples were drawn from the first 160 participants of the ongoing ImmuneRACE study and from 1,254 subjects provided by 6 global collaborators. Nearly every sample came with metadata listing a de-identified subject ID, COVID-19 status, age in years and sex. HLA class I and class II types, where available, came from metadata supplied by the sample provider rather than from assay-based typing. Study-wide conclusions, independent of this receptor: The quantity of clinical and demographic metadata differed by source and by participant and was supplied without curation.

Whole blood was collected in K2EDTA tubes by collaborating institutions according to the institutions' own protocols. Collaborator samples were shipped for TCRbeta analysis as frozen whole blood, isolated PBMCs, or DNA extracted from either sample type. The V end loses 5 bases and the J end loses 0 bases, and a stretch of 22 bases separates them. From its cysteine to its phenylalanine, the CDR3 spans 18 amino acids. The DNA shown is the 54-base CDR3, in frame from base 1. Taken from the germline V gene, the CDR1 and CDR2 loops are KGHSH and LQKENI. TCRbeta CDR3 regions were amplified from genomic DNA using the immunoSEQ Assay, a bias-controlled multiplex PCR. The original pipeline was this. The number of nucleated cells in each sample was estimated from the amplification of reference gene primers within the assay. Sequence reads were collapsed and filtered to measure the absolute abundance of every unique TCRbeta CDR3 rearrangement. For each sample, productive Simpson clonality was calculated as the square root of Simpson's diversity index over productive rearrangements. What TCRdb holds here is the immuneACCESS table cut down to in-frame rearrangements. Part of the clones is not present; checked against another copy, under half of the missing clones reflect an unresolved V gene, and the others are unexplained. V, J and clone size are taken as reported in that table, and D and trimming were inferred from the DNA itself. This sample gives about 98,000 clones in total; roughly nine tenths of them show up just once. About 5% of the sample lies in the top ten.

As regards this clone: Its recognized antigen is unknown. Base quality data are lacking; no much larger clone is found one base away.

The V gene is TRBV18 and the J gene is TRBJ1-1; TRBD1 is a weak D gene call, 5 bases matching. The TCR comes from a man aged 70-80 years with acute or convalescent COVID-19. Material for sequencing was peripheral blood. CDR3 protein: CASSTRRQGGNLNTEAFF. The DNA sequence is TGTGCCAGCTCAACACGTCGGCAGGGAGGTAACCTGAACACTGAAGCTTTCTTT.